The clone carrying this TCR beta chain was observed many times. These data belong to a study of T cells in Graves' hyperthyroidism and ophthalmopathy. Study-level background: Blood from the periphery was taken at initial diagnosis, before any treatment.

This CDR3 is built from 14 residues. Trimming shortened V by 3 bases and J by 4 bases, and 15 bases separated the two germline ends. Germline V lookup: CDR1 DFQATT, CDR2 SNEGSKA (reference sequence). TCR beta CDR3 region amplification was performed from RNA transcripts. The HTBI primer set was used in a first-round RT-PCR of the TCR CDR3. Each CDR3 protein gets one entry after TCRdb re-called the multiplex PCR reads with MiXCR. Found here are roughly 520,000 distinct CDR3 sequences, approximately 25% of them singletons; the top ten hold approximately 10%. PBMCs were collected from a roughly 10 ml volume of fresh peripheral blood.

Input material: blood. The rearrangement uses TRBV20-1 and TRBJ2-5; unclear D gene. The clonotype comes from a woman aged 25 to 45 with Graves' ophthalmopathy. The CDR3 reads CSASLSLDRETQYF. The CDR3 region has the DNA TGCAGTGCTAGTCTTTCGCTAGATCGAGAGACCCAGTACTTC.